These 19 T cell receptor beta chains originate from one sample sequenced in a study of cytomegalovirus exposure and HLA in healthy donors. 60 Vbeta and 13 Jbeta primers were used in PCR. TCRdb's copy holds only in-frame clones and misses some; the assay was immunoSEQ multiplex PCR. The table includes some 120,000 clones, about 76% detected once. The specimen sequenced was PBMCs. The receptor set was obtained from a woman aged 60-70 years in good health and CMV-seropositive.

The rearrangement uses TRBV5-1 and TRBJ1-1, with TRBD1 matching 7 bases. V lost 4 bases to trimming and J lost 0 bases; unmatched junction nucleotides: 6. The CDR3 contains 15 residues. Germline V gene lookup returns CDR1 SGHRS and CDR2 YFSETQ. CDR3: CASSIRQGMNTEAFF. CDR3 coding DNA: TGCGCCAGCAGCATACGACAGGGTATGAACACTGAAGCTTTCTTT.

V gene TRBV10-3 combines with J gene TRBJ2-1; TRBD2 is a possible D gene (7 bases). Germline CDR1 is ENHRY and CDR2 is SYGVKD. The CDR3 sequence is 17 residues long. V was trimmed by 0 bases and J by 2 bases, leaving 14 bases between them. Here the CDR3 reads CAISESTRGATYNEQFF. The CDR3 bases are TGTGCCATCAGTGAGTCGACTCGGGGGGCCACCTACAATGAGCAGTTCTTC.

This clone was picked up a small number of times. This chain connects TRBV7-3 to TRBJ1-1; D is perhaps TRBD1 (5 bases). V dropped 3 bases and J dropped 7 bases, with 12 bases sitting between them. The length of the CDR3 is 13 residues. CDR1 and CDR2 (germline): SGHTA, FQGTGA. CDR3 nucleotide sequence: TGTGCCAGCAGCTTTCAGGGAGGAGGTGAAGCTTTCTTT. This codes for CASSFQGGGEAFF.

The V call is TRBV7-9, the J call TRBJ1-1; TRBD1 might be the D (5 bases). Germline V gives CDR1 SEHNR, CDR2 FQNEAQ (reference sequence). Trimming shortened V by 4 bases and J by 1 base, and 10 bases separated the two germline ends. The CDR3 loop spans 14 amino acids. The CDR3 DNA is TGTGCCAGCAGCTCCAAACAGGAGAACACTGAAGCTTTCTTT. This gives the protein CASSSKQENTEAFF.

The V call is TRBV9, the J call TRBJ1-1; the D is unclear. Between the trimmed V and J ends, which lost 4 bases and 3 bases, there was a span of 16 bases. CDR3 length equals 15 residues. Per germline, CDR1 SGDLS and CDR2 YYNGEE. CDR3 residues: CASSPRGHTDTEAFF. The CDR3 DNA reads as TGTGCCAGCAGCCCCCGAGGGCACACGGACACTGAAGCTTTCTTT.

The CDR3 reads CATRQRERTDTQYF. CDR3 DNA sequence: TGTGCCACCCGACAGCGGGAGCGAACAGATACGCAGTATTTT. The chain recombines TRBV19 with TRBJ2-3; the match to TRBD2 covers 8 bases. Trimming at V came to 10 bases and at J to 3 bases, leaving 9 bases not matched to a gene. The CDR3 is 14 residues long. Germline-derived CDR1 and CDR2 are LNHDA and SQIVND (reference sequence).

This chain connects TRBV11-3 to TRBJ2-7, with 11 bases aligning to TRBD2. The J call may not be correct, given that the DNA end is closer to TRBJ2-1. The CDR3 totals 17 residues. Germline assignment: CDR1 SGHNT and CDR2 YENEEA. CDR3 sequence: CASSLGTSGGSYNEQFF. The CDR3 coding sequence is TGTGCCAGCAGCTTAGGCACTAGCGGGGGATCATACAATGAGCAGTTCTTC.

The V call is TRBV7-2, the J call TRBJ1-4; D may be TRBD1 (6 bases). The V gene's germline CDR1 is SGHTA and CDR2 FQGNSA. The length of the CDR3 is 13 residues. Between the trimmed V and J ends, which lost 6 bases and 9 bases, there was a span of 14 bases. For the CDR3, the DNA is TGTGCCAGCAGTTCGGGACATCAAAAAAAACTGTTTTTT. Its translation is CASSSGHQKKLFF.

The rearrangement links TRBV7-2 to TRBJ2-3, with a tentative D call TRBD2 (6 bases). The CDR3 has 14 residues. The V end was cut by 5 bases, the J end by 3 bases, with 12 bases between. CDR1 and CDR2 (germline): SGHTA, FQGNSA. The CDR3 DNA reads TGTGCCAGCAGCCTCCGGGGGACTACAGATACGCAGTATTTT. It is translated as CASSLRGTTDTQYF.

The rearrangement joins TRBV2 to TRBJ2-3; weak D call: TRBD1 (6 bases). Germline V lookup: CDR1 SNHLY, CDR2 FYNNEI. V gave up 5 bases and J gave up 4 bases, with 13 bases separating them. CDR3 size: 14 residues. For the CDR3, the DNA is TGTGCCAGCAGTCAATGGACAGAAGCAGATACGCAGTATTTT. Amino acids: CASSQWTEADTQYF.

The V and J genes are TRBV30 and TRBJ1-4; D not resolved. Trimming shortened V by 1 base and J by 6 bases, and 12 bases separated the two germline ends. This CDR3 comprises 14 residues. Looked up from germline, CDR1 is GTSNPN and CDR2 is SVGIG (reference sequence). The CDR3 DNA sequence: TGTGCCTGGAGTGGGTCCCGGGGTGATGAAAAACTGTTTTTT. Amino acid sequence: CAWSGSRGDEKLFF.

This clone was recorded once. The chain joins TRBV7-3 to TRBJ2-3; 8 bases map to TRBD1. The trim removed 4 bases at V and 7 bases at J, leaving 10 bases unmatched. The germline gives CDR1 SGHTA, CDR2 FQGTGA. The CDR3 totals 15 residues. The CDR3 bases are TGTGCCAGCAGCTCGGGACAGGCTTCGGTCTATACGCAGTATTTT. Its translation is CASSSGQASVYTQYF.

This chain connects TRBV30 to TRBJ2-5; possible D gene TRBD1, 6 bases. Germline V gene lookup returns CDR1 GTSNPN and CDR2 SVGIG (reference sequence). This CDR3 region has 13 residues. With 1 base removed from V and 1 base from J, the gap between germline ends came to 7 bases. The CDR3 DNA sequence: TGTGCCTGGAGTGGGACAGCCCAAGAGACCCAGTACTTC. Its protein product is CAWSGTAQETQYF.

CDR3 protein: CASSIEAGVGEQFF. The CDR3 nucleotides read TGTGCCAGTAGTATAGAGGCAGGGGTGGGTGAGCAGTTCTTC. The chain has TRBV19 and TRBJ2-1, with a tentative D call TRBD1 (6 bases). The CDR3 spans 14 residues. V was clipped by 0 bases and J by 9 bases, with 12 bases between them. Germline V CDR1 and CDR2: LNHDA, SQIVND (reference sequence).

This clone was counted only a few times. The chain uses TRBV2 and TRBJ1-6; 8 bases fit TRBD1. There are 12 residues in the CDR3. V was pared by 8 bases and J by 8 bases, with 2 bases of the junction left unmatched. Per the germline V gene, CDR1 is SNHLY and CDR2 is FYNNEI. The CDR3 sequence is CASGTGYSPLHF. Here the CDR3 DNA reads TGTGCCAGCGGGACAGGATATTCACCCCTCCACTTT.

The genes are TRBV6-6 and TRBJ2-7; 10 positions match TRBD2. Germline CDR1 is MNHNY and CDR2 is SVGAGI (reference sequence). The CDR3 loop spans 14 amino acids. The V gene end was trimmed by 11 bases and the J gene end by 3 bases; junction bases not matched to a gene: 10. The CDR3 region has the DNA TGTGCCGCCGGGACTAGCGACAAGAGCTACGAGCAGTACTTC. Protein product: CAAGTSDKSYEQYF.

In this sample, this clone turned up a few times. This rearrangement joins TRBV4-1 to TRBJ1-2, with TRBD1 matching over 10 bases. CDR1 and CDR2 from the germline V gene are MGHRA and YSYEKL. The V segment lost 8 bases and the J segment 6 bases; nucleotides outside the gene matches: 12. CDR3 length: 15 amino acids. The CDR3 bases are TGCGCCAGCCGATCCCCGGGACAGGGGAACGATGGCTACACCTTC. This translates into CASRSPGQGNDGYTF.

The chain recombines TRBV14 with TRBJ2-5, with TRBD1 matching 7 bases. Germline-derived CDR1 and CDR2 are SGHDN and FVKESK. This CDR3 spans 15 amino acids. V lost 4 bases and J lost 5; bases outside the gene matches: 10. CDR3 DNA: TGTGCCAGCAGCCGCCTAGGGACAGCCTCGGAGACCCAGTACTTC. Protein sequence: CASSRLGTASETQYF.

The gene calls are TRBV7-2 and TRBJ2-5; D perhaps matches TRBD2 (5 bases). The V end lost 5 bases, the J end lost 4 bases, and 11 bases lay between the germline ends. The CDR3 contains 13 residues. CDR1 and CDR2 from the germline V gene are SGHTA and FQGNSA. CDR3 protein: CASSPSGIETQYF. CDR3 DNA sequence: TGTGCCAGCAGCCCTTCGGGAATAGAGACCCAGTACTTC.